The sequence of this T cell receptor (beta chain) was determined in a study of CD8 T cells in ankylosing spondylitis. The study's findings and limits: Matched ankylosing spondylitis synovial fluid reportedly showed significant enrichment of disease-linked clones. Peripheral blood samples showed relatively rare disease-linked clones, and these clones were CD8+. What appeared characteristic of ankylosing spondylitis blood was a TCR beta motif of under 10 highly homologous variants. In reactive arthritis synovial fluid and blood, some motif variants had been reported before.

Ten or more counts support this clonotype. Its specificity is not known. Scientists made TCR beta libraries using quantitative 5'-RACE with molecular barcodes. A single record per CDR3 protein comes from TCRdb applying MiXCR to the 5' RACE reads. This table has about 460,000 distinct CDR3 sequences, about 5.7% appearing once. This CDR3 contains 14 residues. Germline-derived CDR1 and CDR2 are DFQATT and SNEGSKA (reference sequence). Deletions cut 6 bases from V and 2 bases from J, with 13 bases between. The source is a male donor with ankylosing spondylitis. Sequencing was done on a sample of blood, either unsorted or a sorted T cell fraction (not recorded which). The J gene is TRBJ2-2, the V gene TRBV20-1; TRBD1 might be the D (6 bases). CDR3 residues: CSAAGTLNTGELFF. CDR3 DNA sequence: TGCAGTGCGGCCGGGACACTCAACACCGGGGAGCTGTTTTTT.